This record concerns one T cell receptor beta chain sequence. Its antigen is not identified. Sequencing used immunoSEQ multiplex PCR; TCRdb keeps in-frame clones, though not all of them. The sample has over 30,000 clones, roughly 90% seen once. This record belongs to a study of T cells in narcolepsy. Study conclusions and caveats: Comparing one patient's CSF and blood CD4+ clonotypes highlighted HCRT- and TRIB2-specific autoreactive clonotypes. Blood of same and different patients, but not healthy controls, reportedly held recurring autoreactive clonotypes. In some patient and control memory CD4+ samples, autoreactive clones were absent.

This TCR was sampled from a human donor with narcolepsy. Sequencing was performed on CD45RA- memory CD4+ T cells from PBMCs.

CDR3 nucleotides: TGTGCCAGCAGCAAACGGGGACTAGCGTGGGCCGGGGAGCTGTTTTTT. Translated: CASSKRGLAWAGELFF. The genes are TRBV21-1 and TRBJ2-2; TRBD2 is the table's D call and was not checked against the DNA. TRBV21-1 is recorded as a pseudogene. CDR3 length: 16 residues.